The subject of this entry is one T cell receptor beta chain. Its antigen specificity is not known. A read error may produce the germline difference seen at one junction end. The germline V gene (reference sequence) yields SSHAT for CDR1 and FNYEAQ for CDR2. The CDR3 numbers 13 residues from cysteine through phenylalanine. Here the CDR3 DNA is all that survives: 39 bases in frame from base 1. This sample is part of a study of OX40 agonist ivuxolimab in advanced cancers. Regarding the complete study: Ivuxolimab was a fully human IgG2 agonistic monoclonal antibody targeting the costimulatory receptor OX40 (CD134). The point of sequencing TCRbeta in the periphery was to test whether ivuxolimab changed TCR sequence diversity and drove clonal T-cell expansion. The paper covers the monotherapy dose-escalation part of the phase I ivuxolimab trial, which included N ≈ 54 patients. Partial responses occurred in three dose-escalation patients, of whom one had hepatocellular carcinoma and two had cutaneous melanoma. Intravenous ivuxolimab was administered to patients every 2 weeks at six dose levels: 0.01, 0.1, 0.3, 1.5, 3 and 10 mg/kg. Prior anti-PD-1, anti-PD-L1 or anti-CTLA-4 therapy was permitted, and 30% to 50% of dose-escalation patients had received checkpoint inhibitors. In the dose-escalation cohort, 70% to 90% of patients were male, and the mean age was 60 years with a range of about 20 to 79. Of the roughly 51 dose-escalation patients, hepatocellular carcinoma was present in around 20, melanoma in about 15, renal cell carcinoma in 9 and head and neck cancer in 9. Study-wide conclusions, independent of this receptor: Low levels of normalized T-cell clonal expansion were also seen in some patients who did not respond. At doses of 0.1 to 3.0 mg/kg, clonal expansion of both CD4+ and CD8+ blood T cells was observed from baseline to week 6. In the 0.1-3.0 mg/kg groups, partial responders had among the lowest normalized peripheral clonal expansion, particularly in CD8+ T cells. On average, CD8+ T cells showed more expanded clones than CD4+ T cells after ivuxolimab. Antigen specificity was not determined for the clonally expanded peripheral T cells.

Genomic DNA was extracted from sorted cells for sequencing of the TCRbeta CDR3 region. The immunoSEQ Assay was used to sequence the TCRbeta CDR3 regions. In TCRdb, the immuneACCESS table is reduced to in-frame sequences with V and J assigned. These tables do not hold every clone; where another copy was compared, an unresolved V gene accounts for under half, and the others remain unexplained. The table for this sample lists about 24,000 clones; around 84% of them were counted only once. The leading ten clones occupy about 17% of the sample. Patients with a history of autoimmune disease or receiving systemic immunosuppression were excluded from the trial. Peripheral blood for TCR sequencing was drawn from every dose cohort at baseline, at cycle 4 day 1 and at cycle 7 day 1. Samples were obtained from an open-label, multicenter, first-in-human phase I dose-escalation trial of ivuxolimab. Adults with locally advanced or metastatic head and neck squamous cell, hepatocellular, melanoma or renal cell carcinoma were enrolled in the trial. Before TCR sequencing, CD4+ and CD8+ T cells were separately sorted from peripheral blood.

The sequence came from an adult with an advanced solid tumor such as melanoma, head and neck, liver or kidney cancer. Source: CD4+ or CD8+ T cells sorted from blood, taken in a trial of the OX40 agonist ivuxolimab. The chain joins TRBV7-7 to TRBJ1-1; confidence is insufficient to name the D gene. CDR3 loop: CASSLDSYTEAFF. The DNA reads TGTGCTAGCAGCTTAGATAGCTACACTGAAGCTTTCTTT.